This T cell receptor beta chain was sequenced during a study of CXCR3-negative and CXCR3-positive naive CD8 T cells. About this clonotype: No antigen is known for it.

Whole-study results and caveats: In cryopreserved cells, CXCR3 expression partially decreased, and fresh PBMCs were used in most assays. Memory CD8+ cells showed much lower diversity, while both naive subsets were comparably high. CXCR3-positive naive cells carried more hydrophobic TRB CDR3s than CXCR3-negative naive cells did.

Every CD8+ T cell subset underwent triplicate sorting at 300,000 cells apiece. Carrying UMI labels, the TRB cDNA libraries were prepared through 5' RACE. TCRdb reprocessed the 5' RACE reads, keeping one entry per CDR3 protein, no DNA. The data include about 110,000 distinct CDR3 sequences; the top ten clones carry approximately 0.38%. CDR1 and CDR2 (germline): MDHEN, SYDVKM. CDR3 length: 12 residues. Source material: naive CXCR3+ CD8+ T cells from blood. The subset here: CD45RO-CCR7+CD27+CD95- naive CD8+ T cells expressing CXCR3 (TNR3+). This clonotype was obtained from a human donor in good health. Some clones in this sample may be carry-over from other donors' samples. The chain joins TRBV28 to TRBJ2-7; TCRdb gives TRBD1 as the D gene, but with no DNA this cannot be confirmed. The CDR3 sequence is CASRGTQYEQYF.